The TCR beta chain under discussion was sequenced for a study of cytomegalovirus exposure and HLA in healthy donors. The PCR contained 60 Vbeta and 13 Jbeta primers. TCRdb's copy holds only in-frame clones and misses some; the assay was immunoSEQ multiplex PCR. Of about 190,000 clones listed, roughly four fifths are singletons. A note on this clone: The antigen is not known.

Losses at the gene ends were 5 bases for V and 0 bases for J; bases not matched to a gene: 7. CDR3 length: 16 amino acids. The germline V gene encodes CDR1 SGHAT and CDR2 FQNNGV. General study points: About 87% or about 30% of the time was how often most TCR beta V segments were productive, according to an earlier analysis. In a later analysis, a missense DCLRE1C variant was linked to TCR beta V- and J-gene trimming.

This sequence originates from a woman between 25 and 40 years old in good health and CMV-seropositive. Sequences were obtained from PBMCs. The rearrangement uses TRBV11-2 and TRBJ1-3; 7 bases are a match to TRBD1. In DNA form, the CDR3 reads TGTGCCAGCAGCGTAAGGGACAGCCGCTCTGGAAACACCATATATTTT. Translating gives CASSVRDSRSGNTIYF.